The entry below describes one TCR beta chain. The antigen is unknown. This specimen comes from a study of cytomegalovirus exposure and HLA in healthy donors. The CDR3 has 14 amino acids. Germline lookup yields CDR1 KGHSH and CDR2 LQKENI. Unmatched junction bases numbered 3, after V lost 6 bases and J lost 1 base. In the PCR, 60 Vbeta and 13 Jbeta primers were used. Profiling relied on immunoSEQ multiplex PCR, and the TCRdb table lists in-frame clones only, not all of them. The sample consists of more than 100,000 clones, around 70% of them appearing once. Study conclusions and caveats: An analysis was carried out at a later point. It showed that HLA-associated TCR beta chains were more clonally expanded than equally common non-associated chains. Among immune exposure information, only CMV serostatus was available. In vitro testing confirmed three CMV-associated chains as specific for CMV antigens.

Sequenced material: PBMCs. The source is a woman aged 40 to 50 in good health and CMV-seropositive. V is TRBV18 and J is TRBJ2-1, with 7 bases aligning to TRBD1. DNA of the CDR3: TGTGCCAGCTCCCCGGGACAGTCCTACAATGAGCAGTTCTTC. Protein: CASSPGQSYNEQFF.